These 27 T cell receptor beta chains were sequenced from one sample in a study of cytomegalovirus exposure and HLA in healthy donors. Sequencing used immunoSEQ multiplex PCR; TCRdb keeps in-frame clones, though not all of them. The sample has fewer than 150,000 clones; 82% are singletons. Source material: PBMCs. The source is a man aged 25 to 40 in good health and CMV-seropositive.

This chain joins TRBV4-1 and TRBJ2-1; 12 bases match TRBD2. The junction had 5 bases not matched to a gene; V was cut back by 2 bases and J by 9 bases. Per the germline V gene, CDR1 is MGHRA and CDR2 is YSYEKL. The CDR3 extends over 15 amino acids. CDR3 in DNA: TGCGCCAGCAGCCAAACGACTAGCGGGAGACGTGAGCAGTTCTTC. Translating gives CASSQTTSGRREQFF.

The chain has TRBV6-1 and TRBJ1-2; D is unclear. Germline V lookup: CDR1 MNHNS, CDR2 SASEGT. The CDR3 contains 13 residues. The V gene lost 0 bases and the J gene lost 6 bases, with 8 bases spanning the gap. CDR3 in DNA: TGTGCCAGCAGTGAAGCGCTCCGAGATGGCTACACCTTC. The encoded protein is CASSEALRDGYTF.

The chain employs TRBV18 and TRBJ2-2; the match to TRBD2 covers 7 bases. CDR3 length: 15 amino acids. Germline CDR1 reads KGHSH; CDR2 reads LQKENI. V was pared by 3 bases and J by 4 bases, with 5 bases of the junction left unmatched. This CDR3 reads CASSPPGGSTGELFF. DNA for the CDR3: TGTGCCAGCTCACCCCCCGGGGGGAGCACCGGGGAGCTGTTTTTT.

This chain connects TRBV4-1 to TRBJ2-2; 7 bases agree with TRBD1. V shed 3 bases, J shed 5 bases, and the junction held 6 bases outside the gene matches. CDR3 length: 15 residues. Germline V lookup: CDR1 MGHRA, CDR2 YSYEKL. The CDR3 DNA reads TGCGCCAGCAGCCAGCCGACAGGGAGAACCGGGGAGCTGTTTTTT. Amino acid sequence: CASSQPTGRTGELFF.

The V and J genes are TRBV5-1 and TRBJ1-1; D might be TRBD1 (5 bases). The germline V gene encodes CDR1 SGHRS and CDR2 YFSETQ. V was cut by 2 bases and J by 0 bases, with 5 bases left in between. The CDR3 is 13 amino acids. The CDR3 DNA reads as TGCGCCAGCAGCTTAGGGGTGAACACTGAAGCTTTCTTT. It specifies CASSLGVNTEAFF.

This rearrangement joins TRBV20-1 to TRBJ2-5; D call uncertain. Germline values: CDR1 DFQATT, CDR2 SNEGSKA (reference sequence). The CDR3 spans 11 residues. V shed 6 bases and J shed 5 bases, with 10 bases lying between them. The CDR3 DNA sequence: TGCAGTGCCGAACCCGGGGAGACCCAGTACTTC. Amino acids: CSAEPGETQYF.

The rearrangement links TRBV5-6 to TRBJ1-4; D is perhaps TRBD1 (5 bases). Trimming left V 0 bases short and J 16 bases short, with 10 bases between. Germline V gene data show CDR1 as SGHDT and CDR2 as YYEEEE. The CDR3 spans 11 residues. DNA of the CDR3: TGTGCCAGCAGCTTGGAGATGGGGCGGTTTTTT. It yields the protein CASSLEMGRFF. Complete variable domain (other parts from reference TRBV5-6 and TRBJ1-4): DAGVTQSPTHLIKTRGQQVTLRCSPKSGHDTVSWYQQALGQGPQFIFQYYEEEERQRGNFPDRFSGHQFPNYSSELNVNALLLGDSALYLCASSLEMGRFFGSGTQLSVL.

There are a few counts of this clone. V and J are TRBV6-5 and TRBJ1-1, with 8 bases lining up with TRBD1. CDR3 length equals 13 residues. V shed 6 bases, J shed 6 bases, and the junction held 6 bases outside the gene matches. Germline CDR1 MNHEY, CDR2 SVGAGI. CDR3 sequence: CASRQGVTAEAFF. CDR3 sequence (DNA): TGTGCCAGCAGACAGGGGGTCACGGCTGAAGCTTTCTTT.

The V call is TRBV19, the J call TRBJ1-4; D perhaps matches TRBD1 (5 bases). V was trimmed by 5 bases and J by 8 bases, leaving 12 bases between them. The CDR3 is made up of 13 amino acids. From germline, CDR1 is LNHDA and CDR2 SQIVND (reference sequence). In nucleotides, the CDR3 is TGTGCCAGTAGTGTCCGGGACTACGAAAAACTGTTTTTT. Translated, it gives CASSVRDYEKLFF.

The gene calls are TRBV6-6 and TRBJ1-2; D remains ambiguous. Between the trimmed V and J ends, which lost 2 bases and 2 bases, there was a span of 6 bases. The length of the CDR3 is 13 residues. The V gene's germline CDR1 is MNHNY and CDR2 SVGAGI (reference sequence). CDR3 region: CASSYIGNYGYTF. CDR3 nucleotides: TGTGCCAGCAGTTACATCGGGAACTATGGCTACACCTTC.

The chain has TRBV4-3 and TRBJ2-7, with 7 positions matching TRBD1. CDR3 length: 14 amino acids. Trimming took 4 bases from V and 3 from J; bases not matched to a gene: 6. Germline lookup yields CDR1 LGHNA and CDR2 YSLEER. CDR3 nucleotide sequence: TGCGCCAGCAGCCCCTACAGGGGCGGCTACGAGCAGTACTTC. Translating gives CASSPYRGGYEQYF.

The chain has TRBV5-6 and TRBJ1-3; 9 bases fit TRBD1. Per the germline V gene, CDR1 is SGHDT and CDR2 is YYEEEE. J lost 2 bases, V lost 2 bases, and 8 bases had no gene match. The CDR3 is 17 residues long. The DNA of the CDR3 is TGTGCCAGCAGCTTAGGGGGACAGGGCCCAACTGGAAACACCATATATTTT. Amino acids: CASSLGGQGPTGNTIYF.

The CDR3 DNA reads as TGTGCCAGCAGTGTAGGGGTCCCGTCCGCCACTGAAGCTTTCTTT. Protein: CASSVGVPSATEAFF. The chain couples TRBV2 to TRBJ1-1; D possibly corresponds to TRBD1 (5 bases). Germline values: CDR1 SNHLY, CDR2 FYNNEI. The V end lost 4 bases, the J end lost 4 bases, and 16 bases lay between the germline ends. CDR3 length: 15 amino acids.

The V gene is TRBV7-2, the J gene TRBJ2-7, with D possibly TRBD2 on 7 matching bases. The CDR3 spans 13 residues. Germline CDR1 and CDR2: SGHTA and FQGNSA. V lost 6 bases and J 5 bases, leaving 14 bases between the germline ends. CDR3 region: CASRGGRGDEQYF. Written as DNA, the CDR3 is TGTGCCAGCAGGGGGGGGCGTGGTGACGAGCAGTACTTC.

The genes are TRBV6-6 and TRBJ1-2; D possibly corresponds to TRBD1 (5 bases). V lost 3 bases, J lost 8 bases, and 13 bases lay in between. This CDR3 is 13 amino acids long. The germline gives CDR1 MNHNY, CDR2 SVGAGI (reference sequence). The CDR3 sequence: CASSYTRDEGYTF. CDR3 in DNA: TGTGCCAGCAGTTATACCAGGGATGAGGGCTACACCTTC.

This clone was recorded once. This chain links TRBV5-1 with TRBJ2-1; 8 nucleotides align to TRBD2. The CDR3 is 16 amino acids. The germline V gene encodes CDR1 SGHRS and CDR2 YFSETQ. V lost 3 bases and J lost 2; bases outside the gene matches: 7. CDR3 protein: CASSYFGSGTYNEQFF. In DNA form, the CDR3 reads TGCGCCAGCAGCTACTTCGGTAGCGGGACCTACAATGAGCAGTTCTTC.

The chain has TRBV9 and TRBJ2-7; tentatively, D is TRBD2 (7 bases). The CDR3 length is 16 residues. The germline V and J ends were trimmed by 0 bases and 0 bases, with 13 bases remaining between them. CDR1 is SGDLS and CDR2 is YYNGEE in the germline V gene. The CDR3 reads CASSVVGGGSSYEQYF. Written as DNA, the CDR3 is TGTGCCAGCAGCGTAGTAGGGGGAGGGAGCTCCTACGAGCAGTACTTC.

This rearrangement joins TRBV7-2 to TRBJ2-2, with TRBD1 matching over 9 bases. Trimming at V came to 2 bases and at J to 6 bases, leaving 4 bases not matched to a gene. CDR3 length equals 15 residues. Germline lookup yields CDR1 SGHTA and CDR2 FQGNSA. CDR3 sequence: CASSLRDREAGELFF. The CDR3 nucleotides are TGTGCCAGCAGCTTACGGGACAGGGAGGCCGGGGAGCTGTTTTTT.

V usage is TRBV28 and J usage is TRBJ1-5; 9 bases are a match to TRBD1. Germline V gene lookup returns CDR1 MDHEN and CDR2 SYDVKM. Germline trimming cut 6 bases from V and 4 bases from J; bases unmatched to any gene: 7. CDR3 size: 15 residues. The CDR3 protein is CASSTGTGKNQPQHF. The CDR3 nucleotides read TGTGCCAGCAGCACCGGGACAGGGAAAAATCAGCCCCAGCATTTT.

This clone was seen more than once but under ten times. The J gene is TRBJ1-1, the V gene TRBV14; 7 bases map to TRBD1. The CDR3 is 17 residues long. Germline V gene lookup returns CDR1 SGHDN and CDR2 FVKESK. Losses at the gene ends were 3 bases for V and 3 bases for J; bases not matched to a gene: 13. DNA of the CDR3: TGTGCCAGCAGCCATACGGACTACAGGGGTGATTACACTGAAGCTTTCTTT. Encoded protein: CASSHTDYRGDYTEAFF.

The table lists this clone with a few counts. The V gene is TRBV29-1, the J gene TRBJ2-1; TRBD2 is a possible D gene (6 bases). Germline V gives CDR1 SQVTM, CDR2 ANQGSEA. V was pared by 4 bases and J by 9 bases, with 13 bases between. The CDR3 length is 12 residues. This CDR3 reads CSVGLLATEQFF. The CDR3 DNA reads TGCAGCGTTGGATTACTAGCAACTGAGCAGTTCTTC.

This rearrangement joins TRBV7-2 to TRBJ2-7; D might be TRBD2 (6 bases). The CDR3 length is 13 residues. V was pared by 4 bases and J by 4 bases, with 11 bases between. The germline V gene encodes CDR1 SGHTA and CDR2 FQGNSA. The CDR3 region is CASSSWRDYEQYF. CDR3 DNA sequence: TGTGCCAGCAGCTCGTGGCGGGATTACGAGCAGTACTTC.

This clone came up once. The gene calls are TRBV4-2 and TRBJ2-6, with a tentative D call TRBD2 (5 bases). Germline loops: CDR1 LGHNA, CDR2 YNFKEQ. The V end lost 0 bases, the J end lost 1 base, and 7 bases lay between the germline ends. The CDR3 is 16 amino acids. CDR3 amino acids: CASSQERVSGANVLTF. The CDR3 bases are TGTGCCAGCAGCCAAGAGAGGGTTTCTGGGGCCAACGTCCTGACTTTC.

The chain links TRBV5-1 to TRBJ2-7, with D unclear. The length of the CDR3 is 14 residues. From germline, CDR1 is SGHRS and CDR2 YFSETQ. V shed 6 bases and J shed 6 bases, with 19 bases lying between them. The CDR3 spells CASNQGSSAGEQYF. DNA of the CDR3: TGCGCCAGCAACCAAGGATCATCGGCAGGCGAGCAGTACTTC.

As to this clone: Relative to the germline gene, one junction end is altered; a read error may explain this. The chain carries TRBV7-8 and TRBJ2-1, with D possibly being TRBD1 (5 bases). The CDR3 is 14 amino acids. CDR1 is SGHVS and CDR2 is FQNEAQ in the germline V gene. CDR3 sequence reads: CASSLEGVYNEQFF. As DNA, the CDR3 is TGTGCCAGCAGCTTAGAAGGGGTCTACAATGAACAGTTCTTC.

The chain carries TRBV19 and TRBJ2-3; weak D call: TRBD2 (5 bases). Germline V CDR1 and CDR2: LNHDA, SQIVND (reference sequence). This CDR3 contains 15 residues. V was shortened by 2 bases and J by 0 bases, with 9 bases between the two germline ends. For the CDR3, the DNA is TGTGCCAGTAGTATAACGAGGGAAAGCACAGATACGCAGTATTTT. Residues: CASSITRESTDTQYF.

A few counts support this clone. V is TRBV6-1 and J is TRBJ1-6, with 8 positions matching TRBD1. This CDR3 comprises 14 residues. J lost 14 bases, V lost 7 bases, and 13 bases had no gene match. Germline CDR1 is MNHNS and CDR2 is SASEGT. The CDR3: CASTIGQGGKALHF. In nucleotides, the CDR3 is TGTGCCAGCACTATCGGACAGGGCGGGAAGGCCCTCCACTTT.